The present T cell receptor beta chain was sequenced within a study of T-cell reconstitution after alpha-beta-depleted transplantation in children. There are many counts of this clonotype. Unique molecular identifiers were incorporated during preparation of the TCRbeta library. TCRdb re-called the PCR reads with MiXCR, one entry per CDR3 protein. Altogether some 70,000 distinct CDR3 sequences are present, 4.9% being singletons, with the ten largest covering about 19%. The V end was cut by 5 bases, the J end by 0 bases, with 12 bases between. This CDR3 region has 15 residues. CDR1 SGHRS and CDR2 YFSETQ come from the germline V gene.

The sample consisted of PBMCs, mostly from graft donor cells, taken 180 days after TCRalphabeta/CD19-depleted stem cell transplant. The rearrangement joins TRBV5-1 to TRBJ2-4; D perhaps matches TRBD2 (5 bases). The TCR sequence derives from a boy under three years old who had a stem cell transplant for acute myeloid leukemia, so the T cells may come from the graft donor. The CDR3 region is CASRPAGLAKNIQYF. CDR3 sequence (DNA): TGCGCCAGCAGACCCGCCGGACTAGCCAAAAACATTCAGTACTTC.